One TCR beta chain is described in this entry. The PCR used 60 Vbeta and 13 Jbeta primers. The method was immunoSEQ multiplex PCR; TCRdb's version includes in-frame clones alone and lacks a portion of them. The sample records 120,000 to 150,000 clones, around 77% being singletons. The CDR3 totals 14 residues. The V end lost 2 bases, the J end lost 8 bases, and 14 bases lay between the germline ends. Germline lookup yields CDR1 SGHRS and CDR2 YFSETQ. The data are from a study of cytomegalovirus exposure and HLA in healthy donors. Study information: For the approximately 400 genotyped donors, 75% to 90% fell within the Caucasian-associated ancestry cluster.

The chain carries TRBV5-1 and TRBJ1-3, with D unresolved. The sequenced material came from PBMCs. The clonotype was recovered from a middle-aged woman in good health and CMV-seropositive. The CDR3 coding sequence is TGCGCCAGCAGCTTCGATCCCTCGAGGGACACCATATATTTT. Encoded protein: CASSFDPSRDTIYF.